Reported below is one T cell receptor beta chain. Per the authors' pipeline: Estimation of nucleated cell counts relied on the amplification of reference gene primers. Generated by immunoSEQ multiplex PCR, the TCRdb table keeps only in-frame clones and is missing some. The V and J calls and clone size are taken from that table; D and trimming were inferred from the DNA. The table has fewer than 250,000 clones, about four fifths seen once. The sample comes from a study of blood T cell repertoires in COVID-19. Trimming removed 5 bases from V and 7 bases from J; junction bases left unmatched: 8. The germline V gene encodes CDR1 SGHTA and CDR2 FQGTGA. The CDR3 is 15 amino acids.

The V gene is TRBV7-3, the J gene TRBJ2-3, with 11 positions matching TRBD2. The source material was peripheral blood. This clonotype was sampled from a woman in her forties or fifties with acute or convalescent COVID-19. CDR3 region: CASSPTSGSIYTQYF. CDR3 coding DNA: TGTGCCAGCAGCCCTACTAGCGGGAGTATCTATACGCAGTATTTT. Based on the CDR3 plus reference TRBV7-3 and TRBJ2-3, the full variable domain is GAGVSQTPSNKVTEKGKYVELRCDPISGHTALYWYRQSLGQGPEFLIYFQGTGAADDSGLPNDRFFAVRPEGSVSTLKIQRTERGDSAVYLCASSPTSGSIYTQYFGPGTRLTVL.